One sample yielded the 13 T cell receptor beta chains listed below, sequenced in a study of T cell changes during pregnancy in multiple sclerosis. Using immunoSEQ multiplex PCR, the repertoire was profiled, and TCRdb retains in-frame clones only, with some absent. In the table there are 60,000 to 85,000 clones, about nine tenths of which are singletons. The sample in question was peripheral blood, obtained in the first trimester of pregnancy. Receptors originate from a female donor with multiple sclerosis, enrolled in a pregnancy study.

The chain carries TRBV2 and TRBJ1-6, with a tentative D call TRBD1 (6 bases). Trimming pared 5 bases from V and 8 bases from J, leaving 13 bases between. Germline CDR1 is SNHLY and CDR2 is FYNNEI. The CDR3 sequence is 14 residues long. The CDR3 bases are TGTGCCAGCAGTCCAGGGGTCGGGGATTCACCCCTCCACTTT. It yields the protein CASSPGVGDSPLHF.

The V and J genes are TRBV5-5 and TRBJ1-4; D is ambiguous. Germline lookup yields CDR1 SGHKS and CDR2 YYEKEE (reference sequence). Trimming pared 2 bases from V and 7 bases from J, leaving 12 bases between. The CDR3 covers 14 residues. CDR3 region: CASSFSWETEKLFF. The CDR3 DNA sequence: TGTGCCAGCAGCTTTTCGTGGGAGACTGAAAAACTGTTTTTT.

V gene TRBV13 combines with J gene TRBJ1-2; the D gene is possibly TRBD1 (6 bases). Germline assignment: CDR1 PRHDT and CDR2 FYEKMQ (reference sequence). Trimming stripped 5 bases from V and 8 bases from J, with 12 bases between. CDR3 length: 12 amino acids. DNA for the CDR3: TGTGCCAGCAGCCTTACAGGGCCCGGCTACACCTTC. This codes for CASSLTGPGYTF.

The CDR3 bases are TGCAGCCGTCGCGGGGGCAATGAGCAGTTCTTC. This translates into CSRRGGNEQFF. The chain uses TRBV20-1 and TRBJ2-1; TRBD2 aligns across 7 bases. The CDR3 is 11 residues long. In germline, CDR1 is DFQATT, CDR2 SNEGSKA (reference sequence).

In this sample, this clone turned up once. The chain uses TRBV6-5 and TRBJ1-2, with TRBD1 matching 8 bases. Losses at the gene ends were 7 bases for V and 3 bases for J; bases not matched to a gene: 4. CDR1 and CDR2 from the germline V gene are MNHEY and SVGAGI. The CDR3 spans 13 residues. The chain's CDR3 is CASTLDRDYGYTF. The CDR3 DNA follows: TGTGCCAGCACCTTGGACAGGGACTATGGCTACACCTTC.

This sequence joins TRBV29-1 and TRBJ1-2; D unclear. The V and J ends lost 5 bases and 4 bases respectively, with 8 bases between them. There are 11 residues in the CDR3. In germline, CDR1 is SQVTM, CDR2 ANQGSEA. This CDR3 reads CSVRQVYGYTF. CDR3 nucleotides: TGCAGCGTTCGTCAGGTCTATGGCTACACCTTC.

The chain links TRBV5-1 to TRBJ2-1, with 7 bases identical to TRBD1. CDR3 length: 15 amino acids. Germline CDR1 reads SGHRS; CDR2 reads YFSETQ. After removal of 4 bases from V and 1 base from J, the junction contained 5 bases not matched to a gene. The CDR3 coding sequence is TGCGCCAGCAGCAGAGAGGGGGCTTCCTACAATGAGCAGTTCTTC. This encodes CASSREGASYNEQFF.

This clone was seen just once. The genes are TRBV18 and TRBJ2-7, with 7 bases aligning to TRBD2. Per germline, CDR1 KGHSH and CDR2 LQKENI. The length of the CDR3 is 15 residues. J was trimmed by 5 bases and V by 3 bases; bases with no gene match: 10. The CDR3 DNA reads as TGTGCCAGCTCACCGCGTTCCGGGAGGAGCCACGAGCAGTACTTC. Protein sequence: CASSPRSGRSHEQYF.

The rearrangement links TRBV19 to TRBJ2-3, with TRBD1 as a possible D gene (6 bases). V was trimmed by 5 bases and J by 2 bases, leaving 20 bases between them. The germline gives CDR1 LNHDA, CDR2 SQIVND (reference sequence). The CDR3 has 17 residues. Here the CDR3 DNA reads TGTGCCAGTAGTGGTAGAGGGGGACCCTCGATCACAGATACGCAGTATTTT. Its protein is CASSGRGGPSITDTQYF.

The sample holds one count of this clone. The rearrangement links TRBV9 to TRBJ1-2; the D gene is possibly TRBD1 (6 bases). CDR3 size: 14 residues. V gave up 7 bases and J gave up 8 bases, with 21 bases separating them. Germline CDR1 SGDLS, CDR2 YYNGEE. The CDR3 DNA sequence: TGTGCCAGCGGTTCCCTCAGACCCCAGGGGGGCTACACCTTC. Translation: CASGSLRPQGGYTF.

The rearrangement links TRBV9 to TRBJ1-3; possibly TRBD1 for D (6 bases). In germline, CDR1 is SGDLS, CDR2 YYNGEE. The CDR3 spans 12 residues. The V end lost 4 bases, the J end lost 9 bases, and 11 bases lay between the germline ends. The CDR3 protein is CASSTPTGTIYF. CDR3 bases: TGTGCCAGCAGCACACCGACAGGCACCATATATTTT.

This clone was seen more than once but under ten times. This chain uses TRBV29-1 with TRBJ1-2, with D possibly being TRBD1 (6 bases). CDR1 is SQVTM and CDR2 is ANQGSEA in the germline V gene. V dropped 0 bases and J dropped 3 bases, with 14 bases sitting between them. The CDR3 runs to 15 residues. In nucleotides, the CDR3 is TGCAGCGTTGAAGAAGGAAAAGGGGGGGACTATGGCTACACCTTC. This codes for CSVEEGKGGDYGYTF.

The V gene is TRBV28, the J gene TRBJ2-1, with D tentatively TRBD2 (5 bases). The ends were cut back, 1 base at V and 8 bases at J, with 9 bases in the middle. The CDR3 has 13 residues. CDR1 is MDHEN, CDR2 SYDVKM, per germline. The CDR3 DNA sequence: TGTGCCAGCAGTTTATCACTAGATTATGAGCAGTTCTTC. Its translation: CASSLSLDYEQFF. The full variable domain, in which reference TRBV28 and TRBJ2-1 provide the parts outside the CDR3, is DVKVTQSSRYLVKRTGEKVFLECVQDMDHENMFWYRQDPGLGLRLIYFSYDVKMKEKGDIPEGYSVSREKKERFSLILESASTNQTSMYLCASSLSLDYEQFFGPGTRLTVL.